A single sample gave rise to the 6 T cell receptor beta chains below, sequenced in a study of control samples from healthy donors and cancer patients. The assay was immunoSEQ multiplex PCR, and TCRdb's table has in-frame clones only and misses some. The data show around 150,000 clones, just over 85% seen once. Sequenced material: blood. All receptors come from a man aged 18 to 30 in good health.

Note on this clone: The junction departs from the called germline gene at one end, perhaps through a read error. This CDR3 reads CASSPGSSNEKLFF. The CDR3 DNA reads as TGTGCTAGCAGCCCCGGGTCTTCTAATGAAAAACTGTTTTTT. This chain connects TRBV7-7 to TRBJ1-4, with D hard to call. The CDR3 runs 14 residues. CDR1 is SSHAT and CDR2 is FNYEAQ in the germline V gene (reference sequence).

CDR3 region: CASSNWAAEGYTF. In DNA, the CDR3 is TGTGCCAGCAGTAACTGGGCCGCGGAAGGCTACACCTTC. This sequence joins TRBV6-6 and TRBJ1-2; no clear D. The CDR3 runs 13 residues. The V and J ends lost 5 bases and 8 bases respectively, with 15 bases between them. Germline CDR1 and CDR2: MNHNY and SVGAGI (reference sequence).

J is TRBJ2-7 and V is TRBV9; TRBD2 aligns across 12 bases. Germline CDR1 SGDLS, CDR2 YYNGEE. Germline trimming cut 4 bases from V and 0 bases from J; bases unmatched to any gene: 11. This CDR3 is built from 18 residues. CDR3 sequence (DNA): TGTGCCAGCAGCCCCTCACCCGGACTAGCGGGGAGCTCCTACGAGCAGTACTTC. Protein product: CASSPSPGLAGSSYEQYF.

The chain joins TRBV9 to TRBJ2-3, with D perhaps matching TRBD1 or TRBD2 (5 bases each). The CDR3 has 15 amino acids. V lost 4 bases and J lost 0, with 12 bases in between. Germline CDR1 SGDLS, CDR2 YYNGEE. For the CDR3, the DNA is TGTGCCAGCAGCCCAAGTGGGGGAAGCACAGATACGCAGTATTTT. It specifies CASSPSGGSTDTQYF.

This clone was observed many times. V is TRBV3-1 (or the pseudogene TRBV3-2) and J is TRBJ2-1, with TRBD2 identical over 7 bases. Germline loops: CDR1 LGHDT, CDR2 YNNKEL (reference sequence). Unmatched junction bases numbered 12, after V lost 5 bases and J lost 5 bases. CDR3 length: 16 residues. The CDR3 loop is CASSGMWGGPDNEQFF. The CDR3 coding sequence is TGTGCCAGCAGCGGTATGTGGGGGGGTCCCGACAATGAGCAGTTCTTC.

V usage is TRBV5-1 and J usage is TRBJ1-6; 8 positions agree with TRBD1. The germline gives CDR1 SGHRS, CDR2 YFSETQ. Unmatched junction bases numbered 7, after V lost 1 base and J lost 7 bases. The CDR3 consists of 16 residues. CDR3 loop: CASSLHQGARNSPLHF. The CDR3 bases are TGCGCCAGCAGCTTGCACCAGGGGGCGAGAAATTCACCCCTCCACTTT.